This T cell receptor beta chain came from a study of regulatory T cells in long-lasting Graves disease. Germline values: CDR1 MDHEN, CDR2 SYDVKM. The CDR3 loop spans 20 amino acids. The trim removed 5 bases at V and 1 base at J, leaving 17 bases unmatched. General observations from the study: Investigators studied peripheral blood only, not thyroid tissue. Persistent disease samples used TRBV28, TRBJ1-2 and TRBJ2-5 preferentially.

Notes on this clonotype: What it recognizes is unknown.

Through Arm-PCR of CDR3 regions and iRepertoire HTBI primers, TCR beta libraries were built. TCRdb redid the calling of the multiplex PCR reads with MiXCR, one entry per CDR3 protein. The data show some 420,000 distinct CDR3 sequences, with about 20% seen just once and about an eighth held by the top ten. Sample time point: persistent/refractory GD, antithyroid drugs over 5 years with positive TRAb. The TCR library was made from RNA extracted from PBMCs. This receptor was identified in a female donor with Graves disease. This chain joins TRBV28 and TRBJ2-6; 7 bases line up with TRBD2. This specimen was peripheral blood mononuclear cells (PBMCs), taken when the disease was refractory, from a patient treated with antithyroid drugs. The CDR3 loop is CASSGVLATVGASGANVLTF. As DNA, the CDR3 is TGTGCCAGCAGTGGCGTACTAGCGACTGTGGGAGCGTCTGGGGCCAACGTCCTGACTTTC.